Sequencing of this TCR beta chain was carried out in a study of T cell responses to AZD1222 COVID-19 vaccine. Study-wide results and caveats: The study reported that nearly half of spike-specific TCRs target unmutated variant regions.

A note on this clone: As yet, its antigen is unknown. Relative to the germline gene, one junction end is altered; a read error may explain this.

From germline, CDR1 is MDHEN and CDR2 SYDVKM. CDR3 length equals 14 residues. Repertoires were generated with immunoSEQ multiplex PCR, while TCRdb's copy carries only in-frame clones and drops some. The sample lists 100,000 to 150,000 clones, approximately 91% occurring once. The clonotype originates from an adult who received the AZD1222 COVID-19 vaccine. V gene TRBV28 combines with J gene TRBJ2-5; D unresolved. The sequencing here drew on peripheral blood, taken 28 days after the second AZD1222 dose. CDR3 nucleotide sequence: TGTGCCAGCAGTTCCGCCGGAGAGCAAGGGACCCAGTACTTC. It is translated as CASSSAGEQGTQYF. Variable domain in full (rest from reference TRBV28 and TRBJ2-5): DVKVTQSSRYLVKRTGEKVFLECVQDMDHENMFWYRQDPGLGLRLIYFSYDVKMKEKGDIPEGYSVSREKKERFSLILESASTNQTSMYLCASSSAGEQGTQYFGPGTRLLVL.